Detailed here is one T cell receptor (beta chain). This sample is part of a study of T cell changes during pregnancy in multiple sclerosis. This CDR3 region has 17 residues. V dropped 5 bases and J dropped 4; count of bases not matched to a gene: 15. Germline V gene lookup returns CDR1 SGDLS and CDR2 YYNGEE. TCRdb's copy holds only in-frame clones and misses some; the assay was immunoSEQ multiplex PCR. The sample shows about 40,000 clones, roughly nine tenths of them seen only once. Sequenced material: CD4+ T cells from peripheral blood mononuclear cells, taken before pregnancy. The chain employs TRBV9 and TRBJ2-1; 7 nucleotides match TRBD2. The receptor was derived from a female donor with multiple sclerosis, enrolled in a pregnancy study. The CDR3 bases are TGTGCCAGCAGTGCCTCCATGACTAGCCCCAAATACAATGAGCAGTTCTTC. It translates to CASSASMTSPKYNEQFF.